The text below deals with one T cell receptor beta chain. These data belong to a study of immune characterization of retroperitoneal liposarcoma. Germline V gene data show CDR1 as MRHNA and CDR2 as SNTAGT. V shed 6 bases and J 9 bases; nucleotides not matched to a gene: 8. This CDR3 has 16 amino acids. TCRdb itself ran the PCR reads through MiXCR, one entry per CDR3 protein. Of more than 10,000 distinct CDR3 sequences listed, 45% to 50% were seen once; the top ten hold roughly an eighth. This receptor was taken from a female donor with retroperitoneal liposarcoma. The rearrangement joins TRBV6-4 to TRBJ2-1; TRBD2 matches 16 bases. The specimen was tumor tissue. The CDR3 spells CASSRGLAGGPGEQFF. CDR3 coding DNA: TGTGCCAGCAGCCGGGGACTAGCGGGAGGGCCGGGTGAGCAGTTCTTC.